Here is one T cell receptor (beta chain) with its context. Its antigen target is currently unknown. Per-base qualities were not stored, and no clone one base away is much larger. Donors were a few dozen systemically healthy Caucasian individuals from Russia aged roughly 6 to 90 years. Each donor gave roughly 11 milliliters of peripheral blood, drawn into EDTA-treated Vacutainer tubes. Ficoll-Paque density-gradient centrifugation was used to isolate PBMCs, with at least 7 million per sample. Trizol reagent was used to extract total RNA from the PBMCs, yielding at least 5.5 micrograms per sample. For every donor, an aliquot of PBMCs went through flow cytometry to measure the percentages of naive CD45RAhigh/CD27high T cells. This specimen belongs to a study of blood T cells in healthy people across ages (dated by TCRdb to 2014 to 2015). Some background on the complete study: In model experiments, template switching captured roughly one uniquely barcoded TCR beta cDNA molecule for every two T cells. Using deep sequencing normalized with unique cDNA molecular identifiers, the study measured how TCR beta repertoire diversity changes with age. Donors were grouped into four age groups: young (average approximately 16 years), middle-aged (39), aged (about 59) and long-lived (just over 80). For two donors (one aged 18 to 29 and one aged 80 or older), the study analyzed two additional independent replicas of 1 million unique cDNA reads from the same blood draw. Points the paper makes about the study in general: Observed TCR beta diversity per million T cells fell roughly linearly with age, and a significant reduction was already apparent by age roughly 40. Compared with the aged group, more naive CD4+ T cells, fewer expanded clones and increased TCR diversity were shown by the long-lived group, suggesting age selection. There was a strong correlation between observed TCR beta diversity and the percentage of naive T cells measured by flow cytometry. The CMV infection status of donors was not known, potentially confounding age-related changes in expanded clonotypes. Estimates of total diversity based on one million sequenced T cells were considered lower bounds and underestimates. Because profiling used bulk unsorted PBMCs, naive and antigen-experienced compartments could not be compared conclusively.

The junction shows trimming of 4 bases on V and 5 bases on J, and the gene matches do not reach 5 bases of it. The CDR3 covers 14 residues, taking in both the cysteine and the phenylalanine. Only CDR3 DNA is held: 42 bases, read in frame from base 1. Looking up the germline V gene yields CDR1 MNHEY and CDR2 SVGEGT. The protocol used for the library was 5' RACE. Sequencing was carried out with an Illumina HiSeq 2500. A second PCR of about 6 to 12 cycles was run with a J-beta primer mix and a sample-barcoded 5' primer. Each TCR beta cDNA molecule received a unique molecular identifier from a template-switch 5' adaptor carrying 12 random nucleotides. Each sample yielded at least 2.5 million CDR3-containing paired-end reads. The Mint cDNA synthesis kit, primed by a TRBC-specific oligonucleotide, was used to synthesize first-strand cDNA from all RNA. Following uracil-DNA glycosylase treatment, a first 18-cycle PCR with universal primers M1SS and BC2_uni_R was performed on all cDNA. Per the original workflow: Each sample was normalized by randomly selecting 1 million high-quality reads, each carrying a distinct molecular identifier. Instead of being binned into consensus sequences, reads with shared molecular identifiers were discarded. MiTCR, run with a Q25 quality threshold and the strictest error-elimination algorithm, handled CDR3 identification, clonotype clustering and error correction. A nonparametric unseen species model using Euler transformation provided a lower-bound estimate of total TCR beta diversity. The public reads were reanalyzed by TCRdb: fastp trimming at Q25, MiXCR alignment, in-frame beta chains only. Records with the same CDR3 protein are collapsed into one entry carrying the most frequent genes and DNA. TCRdb, rather than the study authors, made the V and J calls. The sample includes approximately 780,000 distinct CDR3 sequences, with about a quarter observed a single time. Jointly, the top ten make up under 3% of the sample.

These data are also associated with another study on T cells of mothers and their children. The second study's paper adds: Donors were nine systemically healthy Caucasian individuals: three mothers and their six children. cDNA synthesis consumed the entire amount of extracted RNA, loaded at around 1.5 ug RNA in each 15 ul reaction. In the second PCR, the M1S primer added sample barcodes and 2-4 random nucleotides. More than 9 million TCR beta CDR3 reads were obtained from each mother, and 2.5 million to 3.5 million reads were obtained from each child. Thymic selection shapes the output of TCR recombination in a similar way in related and unrelated pairs, and inherited differences have a minor effect. Normalized repertoire overlap was always slightly but never significantly higher in related than unrelated mother-child pairs. With a sensitivity of approximately 100 clones per million clonotypes, no persistent microchimeric T cell clones were detected. In the study, deep NGS was used to compare the TCR beta repertoires of mothers and children, and features distinguishing related mother-child pairs from unrelated individuals were sought. Mothers averaged roughly 40 +/- 4 years of age and children averaged approximately 11 +/- 4 years. Libraries were sequenced on Illumina HiSeq 2000 with 100+100 nt paired-end reads after adapter ligation with NEBNext reagents. To avoid cross-contamination, the mother libraries and the child libraries were prepared a month apart and sequenced in separate runs. Each donor had between about 450,000 and 2,200,000 distinct TCR beta clonotypes identified. Naive TCR beta clonotypes were estimated from low-frequency clonotypes matched to each donor's FACS-determined naive share, without sorting.

The chain is encoded by TRBV6-2 or TRBV6-3 joined to TRBJ1-2; 9 junctional bases match TRBD1. Sequenced input: blood. This clonotype originated in a boy between 5 and 17 years old in good health. The CDR3 region reads CASSSSGTGYGYTF. The nucleotide sequence is given as TGTGCCAGCAGTTCGTCCGGGACAGGGTATGGCTACACCTTC.